The clone carrying this T cell receptor (beta chain) was seen many times. With 10-nucleotide random UMIs, 5'RACE was used to make the cDNA. Each CDR3 protein gets one entry after TCRdb re-called the 5' RACE reads with MiXCR. The top ten hold under 15% of the sample, which has some 60,000 distinct CDR3 sequences, around 10% seen once. These data belong to a study of neurological immune-mediated disorders. Time point noted: longitudinal time-point 2. As healthy controls, volunteers from a blood bank in Maryland, USA, were used. The source is a man aged 25-45 years in good health. Sequences were obtained from PBMCs.

CDR3 loop: CASRVTQGARNQPQHF. The CDR3 nucleotides read TGTGCCAGCAGGGTAACACAGGGGGCTCGGAATCAGCCCCAGCATTTT. This chain joins TRBV28 and TRBJ1-5; 9 positions match TRBD1. The CDR3 length is 16 residues. V was pared by 6 bases and J by 4 bases, with 10 bases of the junction left unmatched. The germline CDR1 and CDR2 sequences are MDHEN and SYDVKM. The variable domain in full, with the rest retrieved from reference TRBV28 and TRBJ1-5, is DVKVTQSSRYLVKRTGEKVFLECVQDMDHENMFWYRQDPGLGLRLIYFSYDVKMKEKGDIPEGYSVSREKKERFSLILESASTNQTSMYLCASRVTQGARNQPQHFGDGTRLSIL.